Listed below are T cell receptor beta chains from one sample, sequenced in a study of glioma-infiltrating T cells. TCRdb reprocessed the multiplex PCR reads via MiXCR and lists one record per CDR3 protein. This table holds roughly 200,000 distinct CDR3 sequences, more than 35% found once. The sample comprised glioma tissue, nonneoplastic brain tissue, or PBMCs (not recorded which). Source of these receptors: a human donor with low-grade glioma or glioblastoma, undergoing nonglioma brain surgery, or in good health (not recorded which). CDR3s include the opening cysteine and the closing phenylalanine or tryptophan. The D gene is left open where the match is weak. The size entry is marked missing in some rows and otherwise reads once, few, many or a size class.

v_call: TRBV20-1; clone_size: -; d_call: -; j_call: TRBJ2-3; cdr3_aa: CSADVTDYSGTQYF; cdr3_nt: TGCAGTGCTGACGTGACGGACTACTCAGGTACGCAGTATTTT
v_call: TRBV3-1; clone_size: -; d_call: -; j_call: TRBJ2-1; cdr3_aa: CASSQDTLPHKEQFF; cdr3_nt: TGTGCCAGCAGCCAAGATACTCTCCCGCATAAGGAGCAGTTCTTC
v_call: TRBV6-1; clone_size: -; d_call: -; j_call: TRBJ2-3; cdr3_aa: CASSEKGGASTDTKYF; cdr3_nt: TGTGCCAGCAGTGAGAAGGGAGGTGCTAGCACAGATACGAAGTATTTT
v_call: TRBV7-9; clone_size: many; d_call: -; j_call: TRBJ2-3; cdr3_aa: CASSFGSGTDTQYF; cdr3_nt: TGTGCCAGCAGCTTTGGGAGTGGCACAGATACGCAGTATTTT
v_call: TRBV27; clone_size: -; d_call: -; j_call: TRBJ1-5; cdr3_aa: CASRRPGGNQTQHF; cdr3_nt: TGTGCAAGCCGCCGACCGGGAGGCAATCAGACCCAGCATTTT
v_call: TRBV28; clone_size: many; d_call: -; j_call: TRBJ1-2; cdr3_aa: CASSLPGTHGGGYTF; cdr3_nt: TGTGCCAGCAGTTTACCCGGGACTCACGGGGGAGGCTACACCTTC
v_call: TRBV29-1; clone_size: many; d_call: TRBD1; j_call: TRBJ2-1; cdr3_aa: CSVDLGQGEFF; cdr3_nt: TGCAGCGTTGACCTAGGACAGGGGGAGTTCTTC
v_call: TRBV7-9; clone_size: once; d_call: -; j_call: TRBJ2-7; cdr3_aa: CASSNTPVTITYEQYF; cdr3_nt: TGTGCCAGCAGCAACACCCCCGTGACAATCACCTACGAGCAGTACTTC
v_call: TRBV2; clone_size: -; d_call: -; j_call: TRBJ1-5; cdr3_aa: CAISERDRTTKHF; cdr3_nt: TGTGCCATCAGTGAGCGGGACCGAACGACCAAGCATTTT
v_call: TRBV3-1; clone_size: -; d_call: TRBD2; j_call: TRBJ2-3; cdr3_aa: CASSQATSGTDTQYF; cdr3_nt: TGTGCCAGCAGCCAAGCAACTAGCGGCACAGATACGCAGTATTTT
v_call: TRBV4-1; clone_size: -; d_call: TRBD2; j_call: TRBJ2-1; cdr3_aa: CASSQSPLTSGTCNEQFF; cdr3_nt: TGCGCCAGCAGCCAATCTCCACTTACTAGCGGAACCTGCAATGAGCAGTTCTTC
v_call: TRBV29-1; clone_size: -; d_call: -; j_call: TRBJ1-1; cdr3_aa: CSSRGNTEAFF; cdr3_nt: TGCAGCTCCCGAGGCAACACTGAAGCTTTCTTT
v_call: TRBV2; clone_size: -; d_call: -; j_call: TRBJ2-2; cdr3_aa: CASSEAGVGELFF; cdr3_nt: TGTGCCAGCAGCGAGGCAGGGGTCGGGGAGCTGTTTTTT
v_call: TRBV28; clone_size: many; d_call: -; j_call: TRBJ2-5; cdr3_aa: CASSLLGSGRETQYF; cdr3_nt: TGTGCCAGCAGTTTATTAGGATCGGGGCGAGAGACCCAGTACTTC
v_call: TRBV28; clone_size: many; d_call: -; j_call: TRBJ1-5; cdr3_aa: CASSLPHRPNQPQHF; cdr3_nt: TGTGCCAGCAGTCTCCCCCACCGGCCAAATCAGCCCCAGCATTTT
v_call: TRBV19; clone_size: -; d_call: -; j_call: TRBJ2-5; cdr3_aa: CASSRTSETQNF; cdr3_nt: TGTGCCAGTAGCCGGACGTCAGAGACCCAGAACTTC
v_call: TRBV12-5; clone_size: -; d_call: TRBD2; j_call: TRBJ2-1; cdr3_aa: CASGPGGAVYNEQFF; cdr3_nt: TGTGCTAGTGGCCCCGGGGGGGCGGTCTACAATGAGCAGTTCTTC
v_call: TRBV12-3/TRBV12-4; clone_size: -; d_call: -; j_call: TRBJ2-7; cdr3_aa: CASTTASDSYEQYF; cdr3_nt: TGTGCCAGCACCACGGCCAGCGACTCCTACGAGCAGTACTTC
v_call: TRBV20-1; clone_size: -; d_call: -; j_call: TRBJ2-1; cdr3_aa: CSARRGTTDIPRSYNEQSF; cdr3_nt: TGCAGTGCTAGACGCGGGACCACCGATATTCCCCGCTCCTACAATGAGCAGTCCTTC
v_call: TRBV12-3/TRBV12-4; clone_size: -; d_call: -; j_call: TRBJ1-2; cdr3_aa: CASSLAVKYGYTF; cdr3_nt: TGTGCCAGCAGTTTGGCGGTAAAGTATGGCTACACCTTC
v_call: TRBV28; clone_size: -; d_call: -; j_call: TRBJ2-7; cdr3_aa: CARQESYEQYF; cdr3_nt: TGTGCCAGACAGGAAAGCTACGAGCAGTACTTC